One and the same sample provided the 14 T cell receptor beta chains below, sequenced in a study of cytomegalovirus exposure and HLA in healthy donors. PCR involved 60 Vbeta and 13 Jbeta primers. Sequenced by immunoSEQ multiplex PCR; TCRdb stores in-frame clones only, minus some. Of approximately 140,000 clones in the sample, about 85% were seen once. Input material: PBMCs. These TCRs come from a boy younger than 18 in good health and CMV-seronegative.

This rearrangement joins TRBV19 to TRBJ1-2, with a weak D call TRBD1 (6 bases). Looked up from germline, CDR1 is LNHDA and CDR2 is SQIVND (reference sequence). The CDR3 has 18 residues. The V end lost 4 bases, the J end lost 0 bases, and 21 bases lay between the germline ends. CDR3 sequence reads: CASSTIAPRAGANYGYTF. Here the CDR3 DNA reads TGTGCCAGTAGTACTATAGCGCCTCGGGCAGGGGCTAACTATGGCTACACCTTC. Full variable domain (rest looked up from reference TRBV19 and TRBJ1-2): DGGITQSPKYLFRKEGQNVTLSCEQNLNHDAMYWYRQDPGQGLRLIYYSQIVNDFQKGDIAEGYSVSREKKESFPLTVTSAQKNPTAFYLCASSTIAPRAGANYGYTFGSGTRLTVV.

This clone was detected only a few times. This rearrangement joins TRBV5-4 to TRBJ1-4; D is perhaps TRBD1 (6 bases). The V end lost 4 bases, the J end lost 8 bases, and 21 bases lay between the germline ends. CDR1 SGHNT and CDR2 YYREEE come from the germline V gene (reference sequence). There are 16 residues in the CDR3. DNA for the CDR3: TGTGCCAGCAGCGACAAGGGACAAGGCCCCTGGGAAAAACTGTTTTTT. This translates into CASSDKGQGPWEKLFF. Combining the CDR3 with reference TRBV5-4 and TRBJ1-4 gives the whole variable domain ETGVTQSPTHLIKTRGQQVTLRCSSQSGHNTVSWYQQALGQGPQFIFQYYREEENGRGNFPPRFSGLQFPNYSSELNVNALELDDSALYLCASSDKGQGPWEKLFFGSGTQLSVL.

This rearrangement joins TRBV5-1 to TRBJ2-2; TRBD1 might be the D (6 bases). The CDR3 length is 14 residues. V lost 0 bases to trimming and J lost 8 bases, with 11 bases between them. Looked up from germline, CDR1 is SGHRS and CDR2 is YFSETQ. CDR3 region: CASSLDTGNGELFF. As DNA, the CDR3 is TGCGCCAGCAGCTTGGATACAGGGAATGGGGAGCTGTTTTTT.

This clone was found once. V is TRBV29-1 and J is TRBJ2-5, with a possible D match to TRBD2 (5 bases). The V end lost 7 bases, the J end lost 2 bases, and 11 bases lay between the germline ends. Germline assignment: CDR1 SQVTM and CDR2 ANQGSEA. The CDR3 contains 12 residues. DNA of the CDR3: TGCAGCGCTGGACTGCAACAAGAGACCCAGTACTTC. It encodes CSAGLQQETQYF.

This clone has more than one count but fewer than ten. The J gene is TRBJ1-1, the V gene TRBV5-6; 9 bases match TRBD1. V was pared by 2 bases and J by 4 bases, with 9 bases of the junction left unmatched. The CDR3 has 16 amino acids. From germline, CDR1 is SGHDT and CDR2 YYEEEE. The CDR3 protein is CASSLRQGVGGTEAFF. Written as DNA, the CDR3 is TGTGCCAGCAGCTTAAGACAGGGGGTCGGTGGCACTGAAGCTTTCTTT.

This clone appeared once. The rearrangement links TRBV5-1 to TRBJ2-5; 8 bases match TRBD2. V dropped 1 base and J dropped 5; count of bases not matched to a gene: 10. This CDR3 contains 16 residues. Germline CDR1 is SGHRS and CDR2 is YFSETQ. The CDR3, as DNA: TGCGCCAGCAGCTTGATCACGGGAGGGCCGTCGGAGACCCAGTACTTC. Protein product: CASSLITGGPSETQYF.

V gene TRBV19 combines with J gene TRBJ2-5; 8 nucleotides agree with TRBD1. The CDR3 is 15 residues long. Looked up from germline, CDR1 is LNHDA and CDR2 is SQIVND (reference sequence). After removal of 5 bases from V and 4 bases from J, the junction contained 9 bases not matched to a gene. For the CDR3, the DNA is TGTGCCAGTAGTTTCCGGGGACAGGAGGGAGAGACCCAGTACTTC. Translating gives CASSFRGQEGETQYF.

The chain recombines TRBV9 with TRBJ2-3, with 10 bases matching TRBD2. The CDR3 spans 18 residues. Germline V gives CDR1 SGDLS, CDR2 YYNGEE. V lost 4 bases to trimming and J lost 4 bases; unmatched junction nucleotides: 15. The chain's CDR3 is CASSPRGGLAGAADTQYF. For the CDR3, the DNA is TGTGCCAGCAGCCCTCGAGGAGGTCTAGCGGGAGCGGCAGATACGCAGTATTTT.

Here the CDR3 reads CASSPTSGGQSDTQYF. In nucleotides, the CDR3 is TGCGCCAGCAGCCCGACTAGCGGGGGTCAATCGGATACGCAGTATTTT. The V call is TRBV5-1, the J call TRBJ2-3; 12 bases line up with TRBD2. The V gene end was trimmed by 4 bases and the J gene end by 6 bases; junction bases not matched to a gene: 9. The CDR3 length is 16 residues. The germline CDR1 and CDR2 sequences are SGHRS and YFSETQ.

This chain links TRBV7-7 with TRBJ2-1, with a tentative D call TRBD1 (5 bases). The V gene's germline CDR1 is SSHAT and CDR2 FNYEAQ (reference sequence). The V and J ends lost 0 bases and 0 bases respectively, with 9 bases between them. The CDR3 contains 16 residues. Written as DNA, the CDR3 is TGTGCCAGCAGCTTAGCGGCAGGGATCTCCTACAATGAGCAGTTCTTC. Its protein product is CASSLAAGISYNEQFF.

In this sample, this clone turned up once. The chain combines TRBV7-8 with TRBJ1-4, with D maybe TRBD1 (5 bases). The CDR3 runs 14 residues. Germline V CDR1 and CDR2: SGHVS, FQNEAQ. The V gene lost 3 bases and the J gene lost 3 bases, with 8 bases spanning the gap. The CDR3 region is CASSFRGPNEKLFF. DNA of the CDR3: TGTGCCAGCAGCTTTAGGGGCCCTAATGAAAAACTGTTTTTT.

The chain has TRBV19 and TRBJ2-3; the D gene is possibly TRBD2 (6 bases). From germline, CDR1 is LNHDA and CDR2 SQIVND (reference sequence). The CDR3 contains 16 residues. The V gene lost 7 bases and the J gene lost 4 bases, with 21 bases spanning the gap. The CDR3, as DNA: TGTGCCAGTATTCCAACGCGAAGCGGGCGCGCAGATACGCAGTATTTT. Residues: CASIPTRSGRADTQYF.

This clone has just one count. This chain joins TRBV6-1 and TRBJ1-4, with TRBD1 matching over 8 bases. The V segment lost 5 bases and the J segment 7 bases; nucleotides outside the gene matches: 6. The germline CDR1 and CDR2 sequences are MNHNS and SASEGT. The CDR3 has 14 amino acids. The CDR3 DNA sequence: TGTGCCAGCAGTCCCCAGGGGGCCGGTGAAAAACTGTTTTTT. It encodes CASSPQGAGEKLFF.

The genes are TRBV4-2 and TRBJ2-3, with 7 bases matching TRBD2. This CDR3 contains 16 residues. V was clipped by 1 base and J by 2 bases; unmatched bases: 6. CDR1 LGHNA and CDR2 YNFKEQ come from the germline V gene. Here the CDR3 reads CASSQGLAAFTDTQYF. CDR3 nucleotide sequence: TGTGCCAGCAGCCAAGGGCTAGCGGCTTTCACAGATACGCAGTATTTT.